The T cell receptor (beta chain) under discussion was sequenced for a study of PD-L1 blockade in urothelial cancer. TCRdb's copy holds only in-frame clones and misses some; the assay was immunoSEQ multiplex PCR. Of some 120,000 clones in the sample, around 86% were seen once. Time point denoted: peripheral blood 6 weeks after treatment start. CDR1 and CDR2 (germline): SEHNR, FQNEAQ (reference sequence). The CDR3 consists of 15 residues. V lost 6 bases and J 1 base, leaving 15 bases between the germline ends. The rearrangement joins TRBV7-9 to TRBJ1-1, with D tentatively TRBD1 (6 bases). The receptor's source is a man aged 50 to 59 with urothelial cancer. The sequenced sample was PBMCs, obtained around atezolizumab (anti-PD-L1) treatment. DNA for the CDR3: TGTGCCAGCAGTCTTACGACAGGACCGAACACTGAAGCTTTCTTT. Its translation is CASSLTTGPNTEAFF.